This T cell receptor beta chain was obtained from a study of shared clonotypes between healthy human individuals. Data came from immunoSEQ multiplex PCR; TCRdb stores just in-frame clones and leaves some out. Of about 580,000 clones in the sample, more than 95% were seen once. This CDR3 has 15 amino acids. Germline lookup yields CDR1 SEHNR and CDR2 FQNEAQ (reference sequence). With 4 bases clipped from V and 5 bases from J, the junction kept 7 bases outside the gene matches. Naive CD8 cells lacked CD45RO, underwent positive selection for CCR7 and left out terminally differentiated effector memory CD45RA+ cells.

The clonotype comes from a man aged 25 to 45 in good health. J is TRBJ2-1 and V is TRBV7-9; 8 nucleotides agree with TRBD1. Input material: naive CD8+ T cells sorted from blood. CDR3 bases: TGTGCCAGCAGCTACCGACAGGGGTCCCACAATGAGCAGTTCTTC. Translating gives CASSYRQGSHNEQFF.